This T cell receptor beta chain stems from a study of CD8+ T cells in alopecia areata. About the study: Those patients who were treated received oral tofacitinib, which was given at 5 to 10 mg twice daily for moderate-to-severe alopecia areata.

Treatment reported: oral pan-JAK inhibitor, 5-10 mg twice daily. Study-level results: How baseline CD8+ expansion relates to response remains uncertain (there was one nonresponder).

Germline-derived CDR1 and CDR2 are SGHRS and YFSETQ. The CDR3 has 15 amino acids. With 0 bases removed from V and 1 base from J, the gap between germline ends came to 10 bases. Notes on this clone: Its antigen is not identified.

Following extraction, RNA underwent reverse transcription to cDNA, which served as the sequencing template. Sequenced by immunoSEQ multiplex PCR; TCRdb stores in-frame clones only, minus some. The repertoire holds 250,000 to 350,000 clones, with around 64% as singletons. V usage is TRBV5-1 and J usage is TRBJ2-5; D gene ambiguous. This TCR was recovered from a human donor with alopecia areata. Material: CD4+ T cells sorted from blood, obtained between weeks 51 and 52, from a patient treated with tofacitinib. CDR3 region: CASSLAVGSQETQYF. Written as DNA, the CDR3 is TGCGCCAGCAGCTTGGCAGTTGGCAGCCAAGAGACCCAGTACTTC.